These T cell receptor beta chains were read from a single sample in a study of T cell changes during pregnancy in multiple sclerosis. Some clones are missing from TCRdb's copy, which holds only in-frame ones; the method was immunoSEQ multiplex PCR. The data contain approximately 61,000 clones, approximately 89% of them singletons. The input for sequencing was peripheral blood, taken after pregnancy. These receptors were obtained from a female donor in good health, enrolled as a control in a pregnancy study. The CDR3 runs from the conserved cysteine through the conserved F or W. D genes are given only for firm matches. For some rows the clone size is stated as once, few or many, or as a class when expanded; others skip it.

v_call: TRBV4-2
d_call: TRBD2
j_call: TRBJ2-1
clone_size: NA
cdr3_aa: CASSQELAGVNEQFF
cdr3_nt: TGTGCCAGCAGCCAAGAACTAGCGGGGGTCAATGAGCAGTTCTTC

v_call: TRBV28
d_call: TRBD1
j_call: TRBJ1-5
clone_size: few
cdr3_aa: CASSTIQGGVNQPQHF
cdr3_nt: TGTGCCAGCAGTACGATACAGGGGGGAGTGAATCAGCCCCAGCATTTT

v_call: TRBV14
d_call: NA
j_call: TRBJ2-1
clone_size: NA
cdr3_aa: CASSPRGIQSHEQFF
cdr3_nt: TGTGCCAGCAGCCCCCGGGGGATTCAGAGTCATGAGCAGTTCTTC

v_call: TRBV11-3
d_call: NA
j_call: TRBJ2-7
clone_size: NA
cdr3_aa: CASSLAVPQTGEQYF
cdr3_nt: TGTGCCAGCAGCTTAGCGGTACCTCAAACAGGCGAGCAGTACTTC

v_call: TRBV6-4
d_call: TRBD2
j_call: TRBJ2-7
clone_size: NA
cdr3_aa: CASSDCPRGSGGLSYEQYF
cdr3_nt: TGTGCCAGCAGTGACTGCCCCCGGGGTAGCGGGGGCCTCTCCTACGAGCAGTACTTC

v_call: TRBV4-3
d_call: TRBD2
j_call: TRBJ2-7
clone_size: NA
cdr3_aa: CASSQHSGANYEQYF
cdr3_nt: TGCGCCAGCAGCCAACATAGCGGGGCCAACTACGAGCAGTACTTC

v_call: TRBV7-9
d_call: NA
j_call: TRBJ1-3
clone_size: NA
cdr3_aa: CASSSGFHSGNTIYF
cdr3_nt: TGTGCCAGCAGTTCCGGGTTCCACTCTGGAAACACCATATATTTT

v_call: TRBV27
d_call: NA
j_call: TRBJ1-2
clone_size: once
cdr3_aa: CASSLWQGMGGYTF
cdr3_nt: TGTGCCAGCAGTTTATGGCAGGGGATGGGTGGCTACACCTTC

v_call: TRBV9
d_call: NA
j_call: TRBJ1-1
clone_size: NA
cdr3_aa: CASSVGGLMNTEAFF
cdr3_nt: TGTGCCAGCAGCGTAGGGGGCCTCATGAACACTGAAGCTTTCTTT

v_call: TRBV2
d_call: TRBD2
j_call: TRBJ2-3
clone_size: once
cdr3_aa: CASRGSRTSGRAVVIDTQYF
cdr3_nt: TGTGCCAGCAGGGGATCACGGACTAGCGGGAGGGCCGTAGTAATAGATACGCAGTATTTT

v_call: TRBV2
d_call: TRBD1
j_call: TRBJ1-2
clone_size: NA
cdr3_aa: CASTTFQGARGYTF
cdr3_nt: TGTGCCAGCACGACGTTTCAGGGGGCGCGAGGCTACACCTTC

v_call: TRBV2
d_call: TRBD2
j_call: TRBJ2-5
clone_size: NA
cdr3_aa: CASTRQREGRGQETQYF
cdr3_nt: TGTGCCAGCACCCGACAGAGGGAGGGGAGGGGCCAAGAGACCCAGTACTTC

v_call: TRBV19
d_call: TRBD2
j_call: TRBJ2-1
clone_size: NA
cdr3_aa: CASRLAGGGNEQFF
cdr3_nt: TGTGCCAGTAGACTAGCGGGAGGGGGCAATGAGCAGTTCTTC

v_call: TRBV19
d_call: TRBD1
j_call: TRBJ2-7
clone_size: NA
cdr3_aa: CASSMRGRTGSTTYEQYF
cdr3_nt: TGTGCCAGTAGTATGAGGGGCCGGACAGGGTCGACTACCTACGAGCAGTACTTC

v_call: TRBV7-2
d_call: NA
j_call: TRBJ1-2
clone_size: NA
cdr3_aa: CASSRRGIIDGYTF
cdr3_nt: TGTGCCAGCAGCCGCCGGGGGATTATTGATGGCTACACCTTC

v_call: TRBV6-1
d_call: TRBD1
j_call: TRBJ1-3
clone_size: NA
cdr3_aa: CASSVEGAQGNTIYF
cdr3_nt: TGTGCCAGCAGTGTAGAGGGGGCGCAAGGAAACACCATATATTTT

v_call: TRBV6-5
d_call: TRBD1
j_call: TRBJ2-2
clone_size: NA
cdr3_aa: CASHSDRDGPGELFF
cdr3_nt: TGTGCCAGTCATTCCGACAGGGATGGACCCGGGGAGCTGTTTTTT

v_call: TRBV5-1
d_call: TRBD1
j_call: TRBJ1-3
clone_size: once
cdr3_aa: CASSLYVTGAFGGNTIYF
cdr3_nt: TGCGCCAGCAGCTTGTACGTGACAGGGGCCTTTGGTGGAAACACCATATATTTT

v_call: TRBV11-3
d_call: NA
j_call: TRBJ2-5
clone_size: NA
cdr3_aa: CASSTAPSVLQETQYF
cdr3_nt: TGTGCCAGCAGCACCGCCCCTAGCGTCCTACAAGAGACCCAGTACTTC

v_call: TRBV6-6
d_call: NA
j_call: TRBJ1-1
clone_size: NA
cdr3_aa: CASSYLQFTEAFF
cdr3_nt: TGTGCCAGCAGTTACCTCCAGTTCACTGAAGCTTTCTTT

v_call: TRBV30
d_call: NA
j_call: TRBJ1-5
clone_size: once
cdr3_aa: CAWSLEGNQPQHF
cdr3_nt: TGTGCCTGGAGTTTAGAGGGCAATCAGCCCCAGCATTTT

v_call: TRBV6-4
d_call: NA
j_call: TRBJ2-1
clone_size: once
cdr3_aa: CASSESFERNEQFF
cdr3_nt: TGTGCCAGCAGTGAAAGTTTCGAGCGGAATGAGCAGTTCTTC

v_call: TRBV6-5
d_call: TRBD1
j_call: TRBJ2-7
clone_size: NA
cdr3_aa: CASSLGTGVTYEQYF
cdr3_nt: TGTGCCAGCAGTCTTGGGACAGGGGTCACCTACGAGCAGTACTTC